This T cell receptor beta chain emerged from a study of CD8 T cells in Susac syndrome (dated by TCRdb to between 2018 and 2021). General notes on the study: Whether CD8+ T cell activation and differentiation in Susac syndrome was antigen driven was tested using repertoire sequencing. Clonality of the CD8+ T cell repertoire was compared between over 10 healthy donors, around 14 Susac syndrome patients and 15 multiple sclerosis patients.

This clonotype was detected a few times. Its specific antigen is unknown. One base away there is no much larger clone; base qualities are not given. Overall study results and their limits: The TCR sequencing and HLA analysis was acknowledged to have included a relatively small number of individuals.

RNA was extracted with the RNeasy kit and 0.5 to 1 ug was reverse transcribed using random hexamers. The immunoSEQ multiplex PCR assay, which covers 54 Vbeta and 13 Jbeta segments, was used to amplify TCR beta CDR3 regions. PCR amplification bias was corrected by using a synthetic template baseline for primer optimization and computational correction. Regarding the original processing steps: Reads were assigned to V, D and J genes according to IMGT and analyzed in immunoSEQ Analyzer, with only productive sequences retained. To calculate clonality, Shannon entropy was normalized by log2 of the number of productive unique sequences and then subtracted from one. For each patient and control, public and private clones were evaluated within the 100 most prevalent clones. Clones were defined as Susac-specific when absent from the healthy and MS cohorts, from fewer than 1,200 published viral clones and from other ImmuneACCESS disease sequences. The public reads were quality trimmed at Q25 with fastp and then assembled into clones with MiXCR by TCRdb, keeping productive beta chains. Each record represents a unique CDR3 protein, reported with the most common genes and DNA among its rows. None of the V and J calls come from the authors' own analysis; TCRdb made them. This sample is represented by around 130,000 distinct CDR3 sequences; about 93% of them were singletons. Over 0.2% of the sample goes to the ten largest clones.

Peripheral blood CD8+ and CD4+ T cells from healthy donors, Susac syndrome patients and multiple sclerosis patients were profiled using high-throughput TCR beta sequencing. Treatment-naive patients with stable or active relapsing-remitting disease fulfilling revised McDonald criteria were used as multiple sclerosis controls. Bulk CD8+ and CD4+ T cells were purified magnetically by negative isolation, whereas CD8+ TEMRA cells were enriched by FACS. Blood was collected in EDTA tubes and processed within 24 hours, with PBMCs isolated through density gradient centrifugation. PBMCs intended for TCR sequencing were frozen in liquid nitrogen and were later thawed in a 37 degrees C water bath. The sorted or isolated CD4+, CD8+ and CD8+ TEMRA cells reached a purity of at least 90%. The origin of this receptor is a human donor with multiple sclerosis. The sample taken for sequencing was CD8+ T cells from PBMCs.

The CDR3 region reads CASSALGMSSYNEQFF. Here is the DNA: TGTGCCAGTAGCGCCTTGGGGATGAGCTCCTACAATGAGCAGTTCTTC. The sequence links TRBV19 to TRBJ2-1, with the D gene too uncertain to name. The germline V gene (reference sequence) specifies LNHDA as CDR1 and SQIVND as CDR2. The CDR3 numbers 16 residues from cysteine through phenylalanine. CDR3 DNA only is kept here, 48 bases in frame from base 1. V is shortened by 6 bases, J by 0 bases, and the region joining them spans 15 bases.